This T cell receptor beta chain is drawn from a study of CD8 T cells in Susac syndrome (dated 2019 in TCRdb). A note on the overall study: The study used repertoire sequencing to test whether antigen drove CD8+ T cell activation and differentiation in Susac syndrome.

As encoded in the germline V gene, CDR1 is ENHRY while CDR2 is SYGVKD. The CDR3, cysteine through phenylalanine, is 16 amino acids long. Only CDR3 DNA is held: 48 bases, read in frame from base 1. V is pruned by 6 bases and J by 6 bases, leaving 8 bases of the junction without a gene match. What the authors observed across the whole study: The number of individuals in the TCR sequencing and HLA analysis was recognized as being relatively small.

RNA was extracted using the RNeasy kit, and about 0.45 to 1 ug of the RNA was reverse transcribed with random hexamers. The immunoSEQ multiplex PCR assay, covering 54 Vbeta and 13 Jbeta segments, was used to amplify TCR beta CDR3 regions. To correct PCR amplification bias, a synthetic template baseline was used for both primer optimization and computational correction. The paper's processing steps were these. Reads were annotated to V, D and J genes according to IMGT and were analyzed with immunoSEQ Analyzer, with only productive sequences retained. Clonality was calculated as one minus the Shannon entropy normalized by log2 of the number of productive unique sequences. Public and private clones were assessed among the 100 most prevalent clones of each patient and control. Clones were defined as Susac-specific when absent from the healthy and MS cohorts, from about 1,100 published viral clones and from other ImmuneACCESS disease sequences. TCRdb reanalyzed the raw reads on its own, using fastp at Q25 for trimming and MiXCR for clone calling, and kept in-frame beta chains. A single entry per CDR3 protein holds the most common genes and DNA from its merged rows. TCRdb's processing, not the authors' own work, is the source of the V and J calls. In all, the sample holds approximately 170,000 distinct CDR3 sequences, and 93% of those were seen once. In total, the top ten clones hold just over 0.13% of the sample.

Worth noting for this clonotype: Its antigen remains undetermined. No quality values exist for individual bases; no much larger clone is one base distant.

High-throughput TCR beta sequencing profiled peripheral blood CD8+ and CD4+ T cells from healthy donors, Susac syndrome patients and multiple sclerosis patients. Healthy donors were age- and sex-matched controls. Bulk CD8+ and CD4+ T cells were purified magnetically by negative isolation, whereas CD8+ TEMRA cells were enriched by FACS. Blood was drawn into EDTA tubes, processed within 24 hours, and PBMCs were isolated by density gradient centrifugation. PBMCs intended for TCR sequencing were cryopreserved in liquid nitrogen and were subsequently thawed in a 37 degrees C water bath. The sorted or isolated CD4+, CD8+ and CD8+ TEMRA cells reached a purity of at least 90%.

Sequenced sample: CD4+ T cells from PBMCs. The sequence came from a human donor in good health. The chain links TRBV10-3 with TRBJ2-3; TRBD2 matches 14 bases in the middle. The DNA sequence is given as TGTGCCATCAGCTCGGGACTAGCGGGGGAGGGTGATACGCAGTATTTT. Protein translation: CAISSGLAGEGDTQYF.